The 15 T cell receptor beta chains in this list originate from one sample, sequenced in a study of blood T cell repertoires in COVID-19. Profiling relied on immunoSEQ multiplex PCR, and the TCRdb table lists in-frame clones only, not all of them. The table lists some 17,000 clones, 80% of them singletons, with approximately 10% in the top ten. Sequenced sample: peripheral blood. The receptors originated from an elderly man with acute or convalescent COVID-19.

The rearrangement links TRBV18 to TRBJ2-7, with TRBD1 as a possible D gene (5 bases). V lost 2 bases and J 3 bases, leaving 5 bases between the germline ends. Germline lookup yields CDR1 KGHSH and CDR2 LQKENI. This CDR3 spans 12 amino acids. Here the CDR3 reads CASSPDSYEQYF. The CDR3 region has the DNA TGTGCCAGCTCACCAGACAGCTACGAGCAGTACTTC.

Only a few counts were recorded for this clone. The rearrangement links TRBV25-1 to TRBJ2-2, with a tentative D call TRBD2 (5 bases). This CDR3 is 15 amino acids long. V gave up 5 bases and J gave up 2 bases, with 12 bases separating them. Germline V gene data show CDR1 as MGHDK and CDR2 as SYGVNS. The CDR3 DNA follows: TGTGCCAGCAGTCGCCCAGGACTCAACACCGGGGAGCTGTTTTTT. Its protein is CASSRPGLNTGELFF. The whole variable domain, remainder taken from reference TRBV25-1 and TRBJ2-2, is EADIYQTPRYLVIGTGKKITLECSQTMGHDKMYWYQQDPGMELHLIHYSYGVNSTEKGDLSSESTVSRIRTEHFPLTLESARPSHTSQYLCASSRPGLNTGELFFGEGSRLTVL.

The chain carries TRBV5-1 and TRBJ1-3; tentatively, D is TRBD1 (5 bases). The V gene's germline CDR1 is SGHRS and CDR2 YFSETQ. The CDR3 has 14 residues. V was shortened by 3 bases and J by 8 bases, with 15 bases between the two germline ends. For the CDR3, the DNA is TGCGCCAGCAGCTCCGGGACTCTGGGGGACACCATATATTTT. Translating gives CASSSGTLGDTIYF.

Written as DNA, the CDR3 is TGTGCCAGCAGCCCAAATTCACCCCTCCACTTT. Amino acids: CASSPNSPLHF. The V call is TRBV27, the J call TRBJ1-6, with unresolved D. The CDR3 loop spans 11 amino acids. Trimming cost V 6 bases and J 7 bases, with 4 bases left between them. Germline CDR1 MNHEY, CDR2 SMNVEV (reference sequence).

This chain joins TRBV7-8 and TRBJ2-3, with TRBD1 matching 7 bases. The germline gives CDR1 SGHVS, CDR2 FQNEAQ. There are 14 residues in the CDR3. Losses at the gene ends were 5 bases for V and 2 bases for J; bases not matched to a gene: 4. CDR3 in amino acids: CASSRGQATDTQYF. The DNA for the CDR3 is TGTGCCAGCAGCCGAGGACAGGCCACAGATACGCAGTATTTT.

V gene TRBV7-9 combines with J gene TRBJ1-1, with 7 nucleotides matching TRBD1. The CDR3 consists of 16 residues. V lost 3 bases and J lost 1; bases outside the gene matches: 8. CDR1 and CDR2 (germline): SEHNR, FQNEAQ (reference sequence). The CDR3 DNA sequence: TGTGCCAGCAGCTTCCCAGCCGGGACAGAGAACACTGAAGCTTTCTTT. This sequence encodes CASSFPAGTENTEAFF.

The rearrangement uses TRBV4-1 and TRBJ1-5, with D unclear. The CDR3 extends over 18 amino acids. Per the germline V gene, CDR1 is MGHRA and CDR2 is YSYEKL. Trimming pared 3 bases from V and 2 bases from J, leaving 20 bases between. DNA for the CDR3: TGCGCCAGCAGCCAGGATACCGACTCGACCATGCGCAATCAGCCCCAGCATTTT. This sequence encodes CASSQDTDSTMRNQPQHF.

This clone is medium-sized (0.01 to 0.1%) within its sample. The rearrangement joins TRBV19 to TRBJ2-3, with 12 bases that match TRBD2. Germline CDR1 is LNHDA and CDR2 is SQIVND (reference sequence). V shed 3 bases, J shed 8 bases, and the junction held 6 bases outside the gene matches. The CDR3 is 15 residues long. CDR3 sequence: CASSMAASGGGTQYF. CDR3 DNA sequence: TGTGCCAGTAGTATGGCGGCTAGCGGGGGGGGTACGCAGTATTTT.

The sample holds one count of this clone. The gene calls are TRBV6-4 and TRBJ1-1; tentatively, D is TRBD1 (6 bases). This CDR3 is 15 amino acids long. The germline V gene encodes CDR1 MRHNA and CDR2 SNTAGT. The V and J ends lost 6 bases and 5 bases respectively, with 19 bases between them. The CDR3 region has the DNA TGTGCCAGCAGATATTCTCCAGGGGAGGGGACTGAAGCTTTCTTT. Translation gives CASRYSPGEGTEAFF.

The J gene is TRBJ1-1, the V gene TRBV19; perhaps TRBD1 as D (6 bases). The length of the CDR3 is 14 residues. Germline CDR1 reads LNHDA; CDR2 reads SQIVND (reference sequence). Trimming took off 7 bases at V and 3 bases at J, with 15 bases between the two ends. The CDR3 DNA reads TGTGCCAGTAATGTGGGGGCGCAGGACACTGAAGCTTTCTTT. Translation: CASNVGAQDTEAFF. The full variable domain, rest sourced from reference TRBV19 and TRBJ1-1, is DGGITQSPKYLFRKEGQNVTLSCEQNLNHDAMYWYRQDPGQGLRLIYYSQIVNDFQKGDIAEGYSVSREKKESFPLTVTSAQKNPTAFYLCASNVGAQDTEAFFGQGTRLTVV.

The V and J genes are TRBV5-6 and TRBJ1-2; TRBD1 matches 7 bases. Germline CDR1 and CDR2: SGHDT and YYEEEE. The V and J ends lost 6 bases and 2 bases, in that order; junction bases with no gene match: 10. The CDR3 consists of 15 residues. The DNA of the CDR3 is TGTGCCAGCAAAATAAACAGGGGAACCAACTATGGCTACACCTTC. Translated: CASKINRGTNYGYTF.

CDR3 in DNA: TGTGCTAGTGGTTTGGTTTCCGGGACCTACAATGAGCAGTTCTTC. Translated: CASGLVSGTYNEQFF. The rearrangement links TRBV12-5 to TRBJ2-1, with a weak D call TRBD2 (5 bases). In germline, CDR1 is LGHNT, CDR2 FRNRAP. V was trimmed by 0 bases and J by 2 bases, leaving 8 bases between them. CDR3 length equals 15 residues.

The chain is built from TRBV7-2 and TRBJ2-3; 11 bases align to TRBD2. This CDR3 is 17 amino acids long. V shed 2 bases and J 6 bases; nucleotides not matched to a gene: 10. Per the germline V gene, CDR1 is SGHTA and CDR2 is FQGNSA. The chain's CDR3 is CASSLSAPSGGIDTQYF. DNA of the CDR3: TGTGCCAGCAGCTTAAGCGCCCCTAGCGGGGGGATCGATACGCAGTATTTT.

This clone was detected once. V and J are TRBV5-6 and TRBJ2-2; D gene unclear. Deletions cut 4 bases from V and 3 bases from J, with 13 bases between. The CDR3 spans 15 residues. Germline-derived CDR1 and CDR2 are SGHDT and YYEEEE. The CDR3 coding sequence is TGTGCCAGCAGCCCTACCGGCGGTTACACCGGGGAGCTGTTTTTT. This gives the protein CASSPTGGYTGELFF.

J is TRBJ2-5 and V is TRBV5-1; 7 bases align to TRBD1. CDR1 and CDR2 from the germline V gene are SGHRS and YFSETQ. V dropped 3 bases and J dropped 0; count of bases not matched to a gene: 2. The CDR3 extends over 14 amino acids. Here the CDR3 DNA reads TGCGCCAGCAGCTGGCAGGGGGACCAAGAGACCCAGTACTTC. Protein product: CASSWQGDQETQYF.